The 8 T cell receptor beta chains presented below share a single source sample, sequenced in a study of cytomegalovirus exposure and HLA in healthy donors. Researchers ran the PCR with 60 Vbeta and 13 Jbeta primers. This table comes from immunoSEQ multiplex PCR, and its TCRdb copy is limited to in-frame clones, with some not included. Here the sample spans approximately 300,000 clones, approximately 80% being singletons. The sample was PBMCs. Source of these receptors: a girl aged 2-10 years in good health and CMV-seronegative.

This sequence joins TRBV14 and TRBJ2-7; D is perhaps TRBD2 (5 bases). The CDR3 covers 14 residues. V was clipped by 4 bases and J by 7 bases, with 17 bases between them. Germline CDR1 SGHDN, CDR2 FVKESK. The CDR3 DNA sequence: TGTGCCAGCAGCCCGCACCGTACCACGGGAGAGCAGTACTTC. Protein: CASSPHRTTGEQYF.

Only a few counts were recorded for this clone. The chain joins TRBV2 to TRBJ1-2; no definite D call. Trimming took off 6 bases at V and 9 bases at J, with 17 bases between the two ends. The CDR3 is made up of 13 amino acids. Germline CDR1 reads SNHLY; CDR2 reads FYNNEI. CDR3 nucleotides: TGTGCCAGCAGGGGCCAAACACTGGGTCGCTACACCTTC. Protein: CASRGQTLGRYTF.

The chain is built from TRBV29-1 and TRBJ2-3; 7 bases agree with TRBD1. The germline V gene has CDR1 SQVTM and CDR2 ANQGSEA. V trimming: 7 bases; J trimming: 4 bases; junction bases outside the gene matches: 11. CDR3 size: 14 residues. The CDR3 DNA follows: TGCAGCGCCCGGCCAGGGGGACCCGCAGATACGCAGTATTTT. It is translated as CSARPGGPADTQYF.

This clone was detected only a few times. This rearrangement joins TRBV6-5 to TRBJ2-3; a weak D match, TRBD1 (6 bases). The V gene's germline CDR1 is MNHEY and CDR2 SVGAGI. This CDR3 has 14 amino acids. The germline V and J ends were trimmed by 5 bases and 3 bases, with 12 bases remaining between them. CDR3 DNA: TGTGCCAGCAGTCAACAGGGTGGAACAGATACGCAGTATTTT. This gives the protein CASSQQGGTDTQYF.

This clone has just a few counts. This chain links TRBV28 with TRBJ2-7; TRBD1 agrees at 7 bases. The CDR3 has 14 amino acids. Trimming took 7 bases from V and 3 from J; bases not matched to a gene: 9. CDR1 is MDHEN and CDR2 is SYDVKM in the germline V gene. The CDR3 loop is CASNLYQGDYEQYF. As DNA, the CDR3 is TGTGCCAGCAATCTTTACCAGGGGGACTACGAGCAGTACTTC.

This chain connects TRBV29-1 to TRBJ1-3, with unresolved D. Trimming took 4 bases from V and 0 from J, leaving 13 bases between them. The germline V gene encodes CDR1 SQVTM and CDR2 ANQGSEA. The CDR3 covers 15 residues. The CDR3 DNA reads as TGCAGCGTTGCTTGGACGGACTACTCTGGAAACACCATATATTTT. Its translation is CSVAWTDYSGNTIYF.

This clone was observed once. J is TRBJ2-7 and V is TRBV9; the D gene is possibly TRBD1 (5 bases). The V gene lost 2 bases and the J gene lost 6 bases, with 12 bases spanning the gap. This CDR3 has 13 amino acids. The germline CDR1 and CDR2 sequences are SGDLS and YYNGEE. For the CDR3, the DNA is TGTGCCAGCAGCGTCGAGCAGGGCGGCGAGCAGTACTTC. It translates to CASSVEQGGEQYF.

The chain combines TRBV30 with TRBJ2-1, with a weak D call TRBD2 (6 bases). Germline CDR1 and CDR2: GTSNPN and SVGIG (reference sequence). V was shortened by 0 bases and J by 7 bases, with 13 bases between the two germline ends. This CDR3 contains 14 residues. CDR3 protein: CAWSVGGRRNEQFF. As DNA, the CDR3 is TGTGCCTGGAGTGTTGGAGGGCGCCGGAATGAGCAGTTCTTC. Supplemented by reference TRBV30 and TRBJ2-1, the full variable domain reads SQTIHQWPATLVQPVGSPLSLECTVEGTSNPNLYWYRQAAGRGLQLLFYSVGIGQISSEVPQNLSASRPQDRQFILSSKKLLLSDSGFYLCAWSVGGRRNEQFFGPGTRLTVL.